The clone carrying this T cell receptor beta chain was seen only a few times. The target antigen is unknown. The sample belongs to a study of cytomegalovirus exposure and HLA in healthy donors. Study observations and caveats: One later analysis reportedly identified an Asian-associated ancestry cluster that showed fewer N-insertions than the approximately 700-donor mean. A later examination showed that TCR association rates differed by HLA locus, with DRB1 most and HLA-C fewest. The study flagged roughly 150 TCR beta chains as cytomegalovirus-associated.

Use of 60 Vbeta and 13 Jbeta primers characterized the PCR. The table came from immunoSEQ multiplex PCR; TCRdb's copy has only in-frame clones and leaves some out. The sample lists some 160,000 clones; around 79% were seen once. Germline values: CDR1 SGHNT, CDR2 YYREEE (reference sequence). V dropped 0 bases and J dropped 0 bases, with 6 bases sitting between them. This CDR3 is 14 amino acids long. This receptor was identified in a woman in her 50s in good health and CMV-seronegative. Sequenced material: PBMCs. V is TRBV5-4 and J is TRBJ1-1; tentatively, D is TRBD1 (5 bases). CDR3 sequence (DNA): TGTGCCAGCAGCTTGGAGGGGTTGAACACTGAAGCTTTCTTT. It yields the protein CASSLEGLNTEAFF.